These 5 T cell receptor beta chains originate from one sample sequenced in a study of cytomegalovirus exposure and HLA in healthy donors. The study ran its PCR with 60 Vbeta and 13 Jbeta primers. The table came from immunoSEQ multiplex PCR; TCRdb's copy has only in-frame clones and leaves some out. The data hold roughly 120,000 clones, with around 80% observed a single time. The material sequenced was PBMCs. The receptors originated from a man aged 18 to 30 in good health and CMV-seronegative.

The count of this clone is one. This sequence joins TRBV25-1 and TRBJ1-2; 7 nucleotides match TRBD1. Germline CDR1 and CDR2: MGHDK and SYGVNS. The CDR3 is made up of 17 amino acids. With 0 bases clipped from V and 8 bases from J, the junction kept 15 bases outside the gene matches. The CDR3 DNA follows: TGTGCCAGCAGTGAATACTTGGTCCGGGACAGCTCGAACGGCTACACCTTC. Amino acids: CASSEYLVRDSSNGYTF.

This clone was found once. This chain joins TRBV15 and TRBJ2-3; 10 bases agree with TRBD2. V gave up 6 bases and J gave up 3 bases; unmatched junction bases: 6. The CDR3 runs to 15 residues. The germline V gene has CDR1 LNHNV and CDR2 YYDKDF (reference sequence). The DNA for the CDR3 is TGTGCCACCAGGAAGACAGCGGGAGGGACAGATACGCAGTATTTT. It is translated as CATRKTAGGTDTQYF.

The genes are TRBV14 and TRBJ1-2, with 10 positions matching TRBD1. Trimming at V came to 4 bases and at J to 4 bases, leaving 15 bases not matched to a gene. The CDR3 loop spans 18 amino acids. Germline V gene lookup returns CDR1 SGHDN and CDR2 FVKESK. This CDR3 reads CASSPAGTGVRGRYGYTF. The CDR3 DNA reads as TGTGCCAGCAGCCCAGCCGGGACAGGGGTTAGAGGTCGCTATGGCTACACCTTC.

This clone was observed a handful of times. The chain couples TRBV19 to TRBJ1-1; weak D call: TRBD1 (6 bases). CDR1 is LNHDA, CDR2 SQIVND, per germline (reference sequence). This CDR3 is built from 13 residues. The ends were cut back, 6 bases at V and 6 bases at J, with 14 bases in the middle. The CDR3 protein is CASRSPRTAEAFF. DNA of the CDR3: TGTGCCAGTAGGTCCCCCCGGACAGCTGAAGCTTTCTTT.

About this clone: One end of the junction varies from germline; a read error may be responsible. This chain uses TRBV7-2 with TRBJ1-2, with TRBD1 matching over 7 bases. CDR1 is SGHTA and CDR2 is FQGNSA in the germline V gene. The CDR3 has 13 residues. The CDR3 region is CASSLGPRDSHLF. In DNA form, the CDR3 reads TGTGCCAGCAGCTTAGGGCCTCGGGACAGTCATCTCTTC.